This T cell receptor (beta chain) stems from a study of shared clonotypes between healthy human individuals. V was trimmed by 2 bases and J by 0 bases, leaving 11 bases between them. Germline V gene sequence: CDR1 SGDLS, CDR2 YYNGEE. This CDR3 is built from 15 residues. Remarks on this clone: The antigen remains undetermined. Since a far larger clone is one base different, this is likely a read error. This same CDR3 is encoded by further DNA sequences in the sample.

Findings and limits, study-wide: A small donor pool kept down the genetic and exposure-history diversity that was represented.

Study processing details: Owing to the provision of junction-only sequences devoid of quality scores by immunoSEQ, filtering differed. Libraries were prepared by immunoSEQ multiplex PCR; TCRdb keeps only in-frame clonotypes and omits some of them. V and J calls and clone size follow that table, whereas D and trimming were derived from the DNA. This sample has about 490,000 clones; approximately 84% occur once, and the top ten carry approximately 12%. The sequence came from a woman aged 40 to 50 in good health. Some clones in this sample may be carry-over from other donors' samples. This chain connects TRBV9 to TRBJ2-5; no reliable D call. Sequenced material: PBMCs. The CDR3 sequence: CASSVFSEYQETQYF. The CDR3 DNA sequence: TGTGCCAGCAGCGTTTTCAGCGAGTACCAAGAGACCCAGTACTTC.